The 20 T cell receptor beta chains listed next were all sequenced from one sample in a study. MiXCR, applied by TCRdb to the RT-PCR reads, yields one record per CDR3 protein. The table shows 550,000 to 750,000 distinct CDR3 sequences, with around 14% occurring only once. The sequenced sample was memory CD4+ T cells from blood. Receptors were obtained from a female donor in good health, serving as a healthy control.

The V gene is TRBV7-6, the J gene TRBJ2-1, with 10 bases that match TRBD2. J lost 8 bases, V lost 1 base, and 11 bases had no gene match. The CDR3 is 17 residues long. CDR1 and CDR2 from the germline V gene are SGHVS and FNYEAQ. The CDR3 is CASSLVTSGLARDEQFF. Written as DNA, the CDR3 is TGTGCCAGCAGCTTAGTAACCTCGGGACTAGCGAGAGATGAGCAGTTCTTC.

This rearrangement joins TRBV28 to TRBJ2-2; D possibly corresponds to TRBD1 (5 bases). The CDR3 length is 14 residues. The V gene lost 8 bases and the J gene lost 3 bases, with 13 bases spanning the gap. The germline V gene encodes CDR1 MDHEN and CDR2 SYDVKM. The CDR3 DNA reads as TGTGCCAGCCGCGACGGACAAGACACCGGGGAGCTGTTTTTT. Translation: CASRDGQDTGELFF.

This clonotype occurred many times. The J gene is TRBJ2-5, the V gene TRBV20-1, with D perhaps matching TRBD2 (5 bases). Trimming left V 5 bases short and J 5 bases short, with 12 bases between. The CDR3 is 12 amino acids. Looked up from germline, CDR1 is DFQATT and CDR2 is SNEGSKA (reference sequence). The DNA of the CDR3 is TGCAGTGCTGACCGGTCGGGGGAGACCCAGTACTTC. Its protein is CSADRSGETQYF.

The V gene is TRBV5-4, the J gene TRBJ1-4, with 7 bases aligning to TRBD1. The CDR3 is 16 residues long. The J segment lost 5 bases and the V segment lost 4 bases, leaving 11 bases of the junction unmatched. Germline V CDR1 and CDR2: SGHNT, YYREEE (reference sequence). CDR3 DNA: TGTGCCAGCAGCGTGACAGGGAGCCCAGGGAATGAAAAACTGTTTTTT. This encodes CASSVTGSPGNEKLFF.

This chain links TRBV5-8 with TRBJ2-2; 10 positions match TRBD2. The CDR3 is 17 residues long. Losses at the gene ends were 6 bases for V and 4 bases for J; bases not matched to a gene: 12. Germline-derived CDR1 and CDR2 are SGHTS and YDEGEE. The CDR3 nucleotides are TGTGCCAGCACCCCAGGGAGGACTAGCGGAACCACCGGGGAGCTGTTTTTT. The encoded protein is CASTPGRTSGTTGELFF.

This clonotype was detected many times. J is TRBJ1-3 and V is TRBV10-3, with 9 bases that match TRBD1. Looked up from germline, CDR1 is ENHRY and CDR2 is SYGVKD. This CDR3 spans 16 amino acids. Germline trimming cut 5 bases from V and 1 base from J; bases unmatched to any gene: 6. In DNA, the CDR3 is TGTGCCATCAGTAATGACAGGGGGAAATCTGGAAACACCATATATTTT. As protein: CAISNDRGKSGNTIYF.

This clonotype was picked up many times. The chain has TRBV10-3 and TRBJ2-3; the match to TRBD2 covers 13 bases. Looked up from germline, CDR1 is ENHRY and CDR2 is SYGVKD. V was clipped by 10 bases and J by 2 bases; unmatched bases: 6. The CDR3 loop spans 15 amino acids. DNA of the CDR3: TGTGCCACCGTACTAGCGGGAGGGGCCACAGATACGCAGTATTTT. It is translated as CATVLAGGATDTQYF.

This clonotype was detected many times. V and J are TRBV5-6 and TRBJ2-7; 9 bases are shared with TRBD1. The germline gives CDR1 SGHDT, CDR2 YYEEEE. The junction had 7 bases not matched to a gene; V was cut back by 2 bases and J by 4 bases. This CDR3 spans 15 amino acids. The CDR3 spells CASSFPHRGRYEQYF. Written as DNA, the CDR3 is TGTGCCAGCAGCTTCCCGCACAGGGGGCGGTACGAGCAGTACTTC. Supplemented by reference TRBV5-6 and TRBJ2-7, the full variable domain reads DAGVTQSPTHLIKTRGQQVTLRCSPKSGHDTVSWYQQALGQGPQFIFQYYEEEERQRGNFPDRFSGHQFPNYSSELNVNALLLGDSALYLCASSFPHRGRYEQYFGPGTRLTVT.

The sample holds many counts of this clonotype. The genes are TRBV5-1 and TRBJ2-3; D is ambiguous. Germline CDR1 is SGHRS and CDR2 is YFSETQ. The ends were cut back, 4 bases at V and 0 bases at J, with 9 bases in the middle. The CDR3 loop spans 14 amino acids. This chain's CDR3 is CASSTDTSTDTQYF. The CDR3 DNA reads as TGCGCCAGCAGCACCGACACCAGCACAGATACGCAGTATTTT.

This clonotype has just a few counts. The chain is built from TRBV6-2 or TRBV6-3 and TRBJ2-3; D may be TRBD1 (6 bases). In germline, CDR1 is MNHEY, CDR2 SVGEGT. This CDR3 comprises 15 residues. Trimming pared 5 bases from V and 5 bases from J, leaving 17 bases between. CDR3 sequence (DNA): TGTGCCAGCAGTGTAAGCGGCAGGGGAAGAGATACGCAGTATTTT. Protein sequence: CASSVSGRGRDTQYF.

This clonotype has at least ten counts. This rearrangement joins TRBV10-3 to TRBJ1-6; 7 bases align to TRBD1. Trimming removed 6 bases from V and 3 bases from J; junction bases left unmatched: 8. The germline gives CDR1 ENHRY, CDR2 SYGVKD. The CDR3 length is 16 residues. The CDR3 spells CAIRDTQGGYNSPLHF. The CDR3 nucleotides read TGTGCCATCAGGGATACCCAGGGGGGCTATAATTCACCCCTCCACTTT.

This clonotype showed up many times. This chain joins TRBV12-3 or TRBV12-4 and TRBJ2-2, with D uncertain. V lost 6 bases, J lost 0 bases, and 8 bases lay in between. CDR3 size: 14 residues. In DNA, the CDR3 is TGTGCCAGCAGGCCGACCGCGAACACCGGGGAGCTGTTTTTT. Encoded protein: CASRPTANTGELFF.

The gene calls are TRBV10-3 and TRBJ1-4; maybe TRBD1 (5 bases). V was shortened by 4 bases and J by 0 bases, with 15 bases between the two germline ends. The CDR3 totals 17 residues. The germline CDR1 and CDR2 sequences are ENHRY and SYGVKD. The CDR3 loop reads CAISGRQIGATNEKLFF. The CDR3 region has the DNA TGTGCCATCAGTGGACGACAGATCGGGGCAACTAATGAAAAACTGTTTTTT.

This chain connects TRBV6-5 to TRBJ1-3; D is possibly TRBD1 (6 bases). The CDR3 sequence is 15 residues long. The V gene's germline CDR1 is MNHEY and CDR2 SVGAGI. The germline V and J ends were trimmed by 4 bases and 1 base, with 11 bases remaining between them. The CDR3 DNA reads TGTGCCAGCAGTTCGGTGACAGGATCTGGAAACACCATATATTTT. The encoded protein is CASSSVTGSGNTIYF.

This clonotype was counted at least ten times. The chain joins TRBV29-1 to TRBJ1-2, with D possibly being TRBD1 (5 bases). This CDR3 has 16 amino acids. Germline CDR1 and CDR2: SQVTM and ANQGSEA. The CDR3 spells CNHGATVTENSYGYTF. As DNA, the CDR3 is TGCAACCACGGGGCAACGGTGACAGAGAACTCCTATGGCTACACCTTC.

There are a few counts of this clonotype. This rearrangement joins TRBV12-3 or TRBV12-4 to TRBJ2-3; 10 nucleotides agree with TRBD2. Trimming at V came to 6 bases and at J to 3 bases, leaving 9 bases not matched to a gene. The CDR3 has 16 residues. This CDR3 is CASSGNLAGVTDTQYF. In nucleotides, the CDR3 is TGTGCCAGCAGCGGAAACCTAGCGGGAGTGACAGATACGCAGTATTTT.

This clonotype was detected a few times. The chain links TRBV7-2 to TRBJ1-5, with a tentative D call TRBD1 (6 bases). V was cut by 2 bases and J by 0 bases, with 11 bases left in between. This CDR3 region has 16 residues. CDR1 SGHTA and CDR2 FQGNSA come from the germline V gene. The CDR3 DNA follows: TGTGCCAGCAGCTTATACCGGGACACTAGCAATCAGCCCCAGCATTTT. Translated, it gives CASSLYRDTSNQPQHF.

This clonotype showed up just a few times. The chain couples TRBV6-2 or TRBV6-3 to TRBJ2-5, with 13 positions matching TRBD2. This CDR3 is 15 amino acids long. The germline V gene has CDR1 MNHEY and CDR2 SVGEGT. With 10 bases clipped from V and 9 bases from J, the junction kept 14 bases outside the gene matches. CDR3 residues: CAISTGTSGIRAQYF. CDR3 DNA: TGTGCCATTTCTACCGGGACTAGCGGGATTCGGGCCCAGTACTTC.

This clonotype showed up just a few times. The chain is built from TRBV30 and TRBJ1-1, with D possibly being TRBD1 (5 bases). Trimming removed 0 bases from V and 8 bases from J, with 13 bases in between. Germline V gives CDR1 GTSNPN, CDR2 SVGIG (reference sequence). The CDR3 contains 13 residues. CDR3 loop: CAWSVFRTHEAFF. DNA of the CDR3: TGTGCCTGGAGTGTTTTCCGGACACACGAAGCTTTCTTT. Filled out from reference TRBV30 and TRBJ1-1, the complete variable domain reads SQTIHQWPATLVQPVGSPLSLECTVEGTSNPNLYWYRQAAGRGLQLLFYSVGIGQISSEVPQNLSASRPQDRQFILSSKKLLLSDSGFYLCAWSVFRTHEAFFGQGTRLTVV.

As to this clonotype: The junction does not match germline at one end; this may be a read error. The chain couples TRBV11-1 to TRBJ2-1; 12 positions agree with TRBD1. Germline CDR1 SGHAT, CDR2 FQDESV (reference sequence). This CDR3 contains 13 residues. The CDR3 reads CASSSLGTGGSVF. The CDR3 bases are TGTGCCAGCAGCTCGCTTGGGACAGGGGGCTCGGTCTTC.